The present T cell receptor (beta chain) was sequenced within a study of shared clonotypes between healthy human individuals. General study results and limits: Compared with memory subsets, naive subsets generally had larger estimated richness.

The table came from immunoSEQ multiplex PCR; TCRdb's copy has only in-frame clones and leaves some out. The data hold about 1 million clones, with around 74% observed a single time. Regarding this clone: Its antigen is undetermined.

The sequenced material came from memory CD4+ T cells sorted from blood. Subset specified: CD45RA-negative fraction. The receptor was isolated from a man aged 18 to 35 in good health.

CDR3: CASKDYGGTQSRANVLTF. CDR3 in DNA: TGTGCCAGCAAGGACTACGGAGGTACACAAAGTCGGGCCAACGTCCTGACTTTC. The chain employs TRBV5-2 and TRBJ2-6; TRBD2, as called in the table, went unchecked against the DNA. TRBV5-2 counts as a pseudogene. The CDR3 totals 18 residues.